One and the same sample provided the 5 T cell receptor beta chains below, sequenced in a study of T cell repertoires in cytomegalovirus infection. Via MiXCR, TCRdb re-called the reads, giving one row per CDR3 protein. The data contain approximately 240,000 distinct CDR3 sequences, around an eighth of them singletons. The sequenced material came from PBMCs. The receptor set was obtained from a human donor in good health (CMV status not recorded). Some clones in this sample may be carry-over from other donors' samples.

This clonotype was counted many times. The chain employs TRBV5-5 and TRBJ2-3; the match to TRBD2 covers 7 bases. Germline V lookup: CDR1 SGHKS, CDR2 YYEKEE (reference sequence). The CDR3 runs to 16 residues. The V and J ends lost 0 bases and 2 bases, in that order; junction bases with no gene match: 6. The CDR3 DNA reads TGTGCCAGCAGCTTGGAATCTAGCGGTTTCACAGATACGCAGTATTTT. Its protein product is CASSLESSGFTDTQYF.

The chain couples TRBV7-9 to TRBJ1-4, with 8 positions matching TRBD1. Germline V CDR1 and CDR2: SEHNR, FQNEAQ (reference sequence). The trim removed 5 bases at V and 8 bases at J, leaving 10 bases unmatched. The CDR3 runs to 15 residues. The CDR3 here is CASSAWDRRREKLFF. The DNA for the CDR3 is TGTGCCAGCAGCGCCTGGGACAGGCGGCGCGAAAAACTGTTTTTT. The full variable domain, its missing parts supplied by reference TRBV7-9 and TRBJ1-4, is DTGVSQNPRHKITKRGQNVTFRCDPISEHNRLYWYRQTLGQGPEFLTYFQNEAQLEKSRLLSDRFSAERPKGSFSTLEIQRTEQGDSAMYLCASSAWDRRREKLFFGSGTQLSVL.

There are many counts of this clonotype. V gene TRBV7-2 combines with J gene TRBJ1-5; TRBD1 might be the D (5 bases). The CDR3 has 13 amino acids. CDR1 is SGHTA and CDR2 is FQGNSA in the germline V gene. The V end lost 6 bases, the J end lost 5 bases, and 11 bases lay between the germline ends. CDR3 in amino acids: CASRDRRDQPQHF. The CDR3 DNA is TGTGCCAGCAGAGACAGACGGGATCAGCCCCAGCATTTT.

This clonotype was detected many times. The chain employs TRBV7-6 and TRBJ2-3, with 8 positions matching TRBD1. The V and J ends lost 4 bases and 14 bases, in that order; junction bases with no gene match: 17. Per germline, CDR1 SGHVS and CDR2 FNYEAQ. This CDR3 comprises 15 residues. CDR3 sequence: CASSSHVTGTGRGYF. The CDR3 coding sequence is TGTGCCAGCAGCTCCCACGTAACCGGGACAGGTCGAGGGTATTTT.

This clonotype has at least ten counts. The chain couples TRBV7-2 to TRBJ1-1; 7 nucleotides align to TRBD1. Trimming removed 2 bases from V and 4 bases from J; junction bases left unmatched: 10. Germline V gene lookup returns CDR1 SGHTA and CDR2 FQGNSA. The CDR3 length is 16 residues. CDR3 coding DNA: TGTGCCAGCAGCTTAATCAGGGGGGATAGGGGCACTGAAGCTTTCTTT. It specifies CASSLIRGDRGTEAFF.